A single sample is the source of the 32 T cell receptor beta chains below, sequenced in a study of shared clonotypes between healthy human individuals. Clones were sequenced by immunoSEQ multiplex PCR, and TCRdb holds only the in-frame ones, with some missing. The table has roughly 2.6 million clones, roughly nine tenths seen once; the top ten hold 0.14%. Material for sequencing was naive CD4+ T cells sorted from blood. Regarding subset: CD45RA+ positively selected. The receptors derive from a man younger than 30 in good health.

This clone was found a few times. The chain is built from TRBV5-1 and TRBJ2-1, with TRBD1 matching 11 bases. CDR1 SGHRS and CDR2 YFSETQ come from the germline V gene. V was clipped by 4 bases and J by 7 bases; unmatched bases: 7. This CDR3 spans 15 amino acids. Here the CDR3 reads CASSDGQGAGNEQFF. The CDR3 nucleotides read TGCGCCAGCAGCGACGGACAGGGGGCGGGTAATGAGCAGTTCTTC.

A word on this clone: The same CDR3 is also encoded by other DNA sequences in this sample. V usage is TRBV7-9 and J usage is TRBJ2-1; 7 positions match TRBD2. Trimming at V came to 5 bases and at J to 1 base, leaving 2 bases not matched to a gene. The germline gives CDR1 SEHNR, CDR2 FQNEAQ (reference sequence). This CDR3 contains 14 residues. DNA for the CDR3: TGTGCCAGCAGCCCCGGGGGGTCCTACAATGAGCAGTTCTTC. This codes for CASSPGGSYNEQFF.

This sequence joins TRBV2 and TRBJ2-3; D uncertain. Trimming cost V 2 bases and J 2 bases, with 2 bases left between them. This CDR3 has 12 amino acids. Germline lookup yields CDR1 SNHLY and CDR2 FYNNEI. The CDR3 nucleotides are TGTGCCAGCAGTGAAAACACAGATACGCAGTATTTT. Its protein is CASSENTDTQYF.

This sequence joins TRBV4-3 and TRBJ2-5, with 7 bases that match TRBD1. The J segment lost 0 bases and the V segment lost 5 bases, leaving 6 bases of the junction unmatched. The CDR3 is 15 amino acids. CDR1 is LGHNA and CDR2 is YSLEER in the germline V gene. The CDR3 region is CASSYGTENQETQYF. CDR3 bases: TGCGCCAGCAGCTACGGGACAGAGAACCAAGAGACCCAGTACTTC.

With regard to this clone: Other nucleotide sequences in the sample specify the same CDR3. The rearrangement joins TRBV28 to TRBJ1-2; 8 nucleotides match TRBD1. Germline CDR1 and CDR2: MDHEN and SYDVKM. The trim removed 5 bases at V and 4 bases at J, leaving 3 bases unmatched. There are 13 residues in the CDR3. The CDR3: CASSPQGVYGYTF. CDR3 nucleotide sequence: TGTGCCAGCAGTCCACAGGGGGTCTATGGCTACACCTTC.

This clone was observed once. The rearrangement links TRBV9 to TRBJ1-4; D remains unclear. Trimming took off 6 bases at V and 0 bases at J, with 9 bases between the two ends. This CDR3 spans 14 amino acids. The V gene's germline CDR1 is SGDLS and CDR2 YYNGEE. DNA of the CDR3: TGTGCCAGCAACCCGAACCCAACTAATGAAAAACTGTTTTTT. Its protein product is CASNPNPTNEKLFF.

The chain couples TRBV6-5 to TRBJ1-5; 9 bases fit TRBD1. This CDR3 is 15 amino acids long. V shed 8 bases and J 6 bases; nucleotides not matched to a gene: 11. The V gene's germline CDR1 is MNHEY and CDR2 SVGAGI. For the CDR3, the DNA is TGTGCCAGCCGTCCAGTGACAGGGGGTATTCAGCCCCAGCATTTT. Amino acids: CASRPVTGGIQPQHF.

The chain has TRBV5-1 and TRBJ2-3; D is possibly TRBD2 (6 bases). Germline CDR1 and CDR2: SGHRS and YFSETQ. The CDR3 has 15 amino acids. V shed 1 base and J shed 0 bases, with 9 bases lying between them. The CDR3 sequence: CASSLWGVSTDTQYF. Here the CDR3 DNA reads TGCGCCAGCAGCTTGTGGGGGGTTAGCACAGATACGCAGTATTTT. Filled out from reference TRBV5-1 and TRBJ2-3, the complete variable domain reads KAGVTQTPRYLIKTRGQQVTLSCSPISGHRSVSWYQQTPGQGLQFLFEYFSETQRNKGNFPGRFSGRQFSNSRSEMNVSTLELGDSALYLCASSLWGVSTDTQYFGPGTRLTVL.

This clone was seen just once. V gene TRBV19 combines with J gene TRBJ2-7; 10 bases match TRBD2. Germline V CDR1 and CDR2: LNHDA, SQIVND (reference sequence). J was trimmed by 0 bases and V by 7 bases; bases with no gene match: 12. This CDR3 has 17 amino acids. Written as DNA, the CDR3 is TGTGCCAGTATGAGGGGTGATAGCGGGGGGAGCTCCTACGAGCAGTACTTC. This encodes CASMRGDSGGSSYEQYF.

The chain couples TRBV25-1 to TRBJ2-7, with 11 bases identical to TRBD1. Germline-derived CDR1 and CDR2 are MGHDK and SYGVNS. The CDR3 totals 15 residues. V was pared by 3 bases and J by 1 base, with 2 bases of the junction left unmatched. The CDR3 nucleotides read TGTGCCAGCAGTGAGGGGACAGGGGGATCCTACGAGCAGTACTTC. Translation gives CASSEGTGGSYEQYF.

V usage is TRBV6-5 and J usage is TRBJ1-2, with D possibly TRBD1 on 5 matching bases. This CDR3 is 14 amino acids long. Between the trimmed V and J ends, which lost 5 bases and 8 bases, there was a span of 18 bases. Germline V gene data show CDR1 as MNHEY and CDR2 as SVGAGI. Here the CDR3 DNA reads TGTGCCAGCAGTCCACTACTCCAGGGTGAGGGCTACACCTTC. Residues: CASSPLLQGEGYTF.

This clone was seen a few times. This specimen includes other DNA sequences encoding the same CDR3. This chain joins TRBV5-1 and TRBJ2-7; D unresolved. There are 11 residues in the CDR3. In germline, CDR1 is SGHRS, CDR2 YFSETQ. Trimming took off 3 bases at V and 1 base at J, with 2 bases between the two ends. The CDR3 here is CASSSSYEQYF. In nucleotides, the CDR3 is TGCGCCAGCAGCTCGTCCTACGAGCAGTACTTC.

This chain links TRBV11-1 with TRBJ2-1; TRBD2 might be the D (5 bases). V lost 5 bases to trimming and J lost 7 bases, with 15 bases between them. CDR1 and CDR2 (germline): SGHAT, FQDESV (reference sequence). The CDR3 spans 14 residues. CDR3 protein: CASSPRGEGNEQFF. CDR3 bases: TGTGCCAGCAGCCCCCGGGGAGAGGGTAATGAGCAGTTCTTC. Variable domain in full (rest from reference TRBV11-1 and TRBJ2-1): EAEVAQSPRYKITEKSQAVAFWCDPISGHATLYWYRQILGQGPELLVQFQDESVVDDSQLPKDRFSAERLKGVDSTLKIQPAELGDSAMYLCASSPRGEGNEQFFGPGTRLTVL.

The CDR3 DNA reads as TGTGCCAGTAGCCGGCTAACAGAAAAACTGTTTTTT. This translates into CASSRLTEKLFF. The chain has TRBV19 and TRBJ1-4; D not certain. V was cut by 6 bases and J by 8 bases, with 10 bases left in between. The length of the CDR3 is 12 residues. Per the germline V gene, CDR1 is LNHDA and CDR2 is SQIVND (reference sequence). The variable domain in full, completed from reference TRBV19 and TRBJ1-4, reads DGGITQSPKYLFRKEGQNVTLSCEQNLNHDAMYWYRQDPGQGLRLIYYSQIVNDFQKGDIAEGYSVSREKKESFPLTVTSAQKNPTAFYLCASSRLTEKLFFGSGTQLSVL.

In regard to this clone: At the DNA level, this CDR3 is encoded by other sequences in the same sample as well. V usage is TRBV11-2 and J usage is TRBJ2-3; the match to TRBD2 covers 9 bases. The CDR3 consists of 16 residues. With V trimmed by 0 bases and J by 0 bases, 1 base remained unmatched. The germline V gene encodes CDR1 SGHAT and CDR2 FQNNGV. The DNA of the CDR3 is TGTGCCAGCAGCTTAGATCTAGCGGGGAGCACAGATACGCAGTATTTT. The encoded protein is CASSLDLAGSTDTQYF.

The chain uses TRBV6-1 and TRBJ2-7; D may be TRBD1 (5 bases). Trimming took off 3 bases at V and 2 bases at J, with 17 bases between the two ends. CDR3 length: 16 amino acids. Germline values: CDR1 MNHNS, CDR2 SASEGT. CDR3 sequence (DNA): TGTGCCAGCAGTGAGGGTCGGACAAATTCACCCTACGAGCAGTACTTC. Translated, it gives CASSEGRTNSPYEQYF.

This clone was counted a single time. The chain uses TRBV11-3 and TRBJ2-7, with D possibly being TRBD1 (5 bases). With 3 bases removed from V and 7 bases from J, the gap between germline ends came to 13 bases. The V gene's germline CDR1 is SGHNT and CDR2 YENEEA. The CDR3 contains 13 residues. The CDR3 nucleotides are TGTGCCAGCAGCTTGCAGGGCACAGAGGAGCAGTACTTC. Its translation is CASSLQGTEEQYF.

The CDR3 region has the DNA TGTGCCAGCAGCTTGGCGTTTAACGGATATGGCTACACCTTC. As protein: CASSLAFNGYGYTF. The genes are TRBV5-5 and TRBJ1-2; no firm D call. This CDR3 is built from 14 residues. With 0 bases removed from V and 5 bases from J, the gap between germline ends came to 11 bases. Looked up from germline, CDR1 is SGHKS and CDR2 is YYEKEE (reference sequence).

The chain joins TRBV7-3 to TRBJ2-2; a weak D match, TRBD1 (5 bases). V shed 3 bases and J shed 7 bases, with 9 bases lying between them. The germline V gene encodes CDR1 SGHTA and CDR2 FQGTGA. The CDR3 length is 13 residues. The CDR3 loop reads CASSFQGGGELFF. The CDR3 DNA is TGTGCCAGCAGCTTTCAGGGTGGCGGGGAGCTGTTTTTT. Looking up the rest from reference TRBV7-3 and TRBJ2-2 gives the full variable domain: GAGVSQTPSNKVTEKGKYVELRCDPISGHTALYWYRQSLGQGPEFLIYFQGTGAADDSGLPNDRFFAVRPEGSVSTLKIQRTERGDSAVYLCASSFQGGGELFFGEGSRLTVL.

Worth noting for this clone: The identical CDR3 is also encoded by other nucleotide sequences in the sample. This chain uses TRBV18 with TRBJ1-2; 10 positions agree with TRBD1. The CDR3 sequence is 15 residues long. The V segment lost 3 bases and the J segment 4 bases; nucleotides outside the gene matches: 5. Looked up from germline, CDR1 is KGHSH and CDR2 is LQKENI. CDR3 residues: CASSPPDRGPYGYTF. In nucleotides, the CDR3 is TGTGCCAGCTCACCCCCAGACAGGGGGCCCTATGGCTACACCTTC.

The chain joins TRBV7-8 to TRBJ1-1; the match to TRBD1 covers 9 bases. Germline assignment: CDR1 SGHVS and CDR2 FQNEAQ. The CDR3 contains 15 residues. V lost 1 base, J lost 6 bases, and 6 bases stayed unmatched. The chain's CDR3 is CASSLVRDRVPEAFF. In DNA, the CDR3 is TGTGCCAGCAGCTTAGTAAGGGACAGGGTCCCTGAAGCTTTCTTT.

The rearrangement links TRBV19 to TRBJ1-6, with 7 bases fitting TRBD1. The CDR3 runs 13 residues. J gave up 8 bases and V 6 bases, and 4 bases lay outside the gene matches. The V gene's germline CDR1 is LNHDA and CDR2 SQIVND (reference sequence). CDR3 DNA sequence: TGTGCCAGTAGCGACAGGGCGGATTCACCCCTCCACTTT. Its protein product is CASSDRADSPLHF.

On this clone: Additional DNA sequences in this sample encode the identical CDR3. J is TRBJ2-7 and V is TRBV18; D tentatively fits TRBD1 or TRBD2 (5 bases each). Germline V CDR1 and CDR2: KGHSH, LQKENI. The CDR3 sequence is 15 residues long. Trimming stripped 3 bases from V and 0 bases from J, with 12 bases between. The CDR3 reads CASSPPRAGSYEQYF. The CDR3 DNA reads TGTGCCAGCTCACCCCCCAGGGCGGGCTCCTACGAGCAGTACTTC.

CDR3 nucleotide sequence: TGTGCCATCAGTGCACGTGGGCAGTCCTCTGGGGCCAACGTCCTGACTTTC. Translated: CAISARGQSSGANVLTF. The chain joins TRBV10-3 to TRBJ2-6; D ambiguous. Germline assignment: CDR1 ENHRY and CDR2 SYGVKD. Trimming left V 4 bases short and J 0 bases short, with 13 bases between. The CDR3 sequence is 17 residues long.

The rearrangement links TRBV7-8 to TRBJ2-7; D might be TRBD2 (6 bases). Looked up from germline, CDR1 is SGHVS and CDR2 is FQNEAQ. The CDR3 consists of 14 residues. V shed 1 base and J shed 6 bases, with 13 bases lying between them. Here the CDR3 reads CASSLEGQGGEQYF. For the CDR3, the DNA is TGTGCCAGCAGCTTAGAGGGGCAGGGAGGCGAGCAGTACTTC.

The chain links TRBV6-5 to TRBJ1-2; tentative D call: TRBD1 (5 bases). Trimming cost V 7 bases and J 12 bases, with 24 bases left between them. Germline V lookup: CDR1 MNHEY, CDR2 SVGAGI. The CDR3 sequence is 14 residues long. The CDR3 DNA reads TGTGCCAGCACCTCGGGGCCAGTACTCCAGGTGGACACCTTC. Protein sequence: CASTSGPVLQVDTF.

This clone was counted between two and nine times. The V call is TRBV7-8, the J call TRBJ2-7, with D maybe TRBD1 (6 bases). The CDR3 loop spans 15 amino acids. From germline, CDR1 is SGHVS and CDR2 FQNEAQ. Trimming left V 2 bases short and J 3 bases short, with 14 bases between. The CDR3 region is CASSLQDRAFYEQYF. The CDR3 bases are TGTGCCAGCAGCTTACAGGACAGAGCGTTCTACGAGCAGTACTTC.

This chain connects TRBV15 to TRBJ2-7; 9 nucleotides line up with TRBD1. This CDR3 comprises 15 residues. The ends lost 5 bases at V and 7 bases at J; junction bases unmatched: 12. Germline V CDR1 and CDR2: LNHNV, YYDKDF (reference sequence). The CDR3 DNA reads as TGTGCCACCAGCGGAACCGGGACAGGGTCTTGGGAGCAGTACTTC. Amino acids: CATSGTGTGSWEQYF. The entire variable domain, with the rest obtained from reference TRBV15 and TRBJ2-7, is as follows: DAMVIQNPRYQVTQFGKPVTLSCSQTLNHNVMYWYQQKSSQAPKLLFHYYDKDFNNEADTPDNFQSRRPNTSFCFLDIRSPGLGDTAMYLCATSGTGTGSWEQYFGPGTRLTVT.

The chain combines TRBV7-3 with TRBJ1-1; no definite D call. Trimming stripped 0 bases from V and 6 bases from J, with 8 bases between. Per germline, CDR1 SGHTA and CDR2 FQGTGA. The CDR3 consists of 13 residues. CDR3 region: CASSLTRDSEAFF. The CDR3 DNA reads TGTGCCAGCAGCTTAACGAGGGATTCTGAAGCTTTCTTT.

The rearrangement joins TRBV9 to TRBJ2-3, with D possibly TRBD2 on 5 matching bases. The germline V gene has CDR1 SGDLS and CDR2 YYNGEE. This CDR3 spans 15 amino acids. V dropped 2 bases and J dropped 2 bases, with 12 bases sitting between them. CDR3 region: CASSVGLLFTDTQYF. The CDR3 DNA reads TGTGCCAGCAGCGTCGGACTTTTATTCACAGATACGCAGTATTTT.

The DNA for the CDR3 is TGTGCCAGCAGTAGAACAGGGGGCAAAGAGACCCAGTACTTC. Amino acid sequence: CASSRTGGKETQYF. The chain couples TRBV6-5 to TRBJ2-5, with TRBD1 matching over 9 bases. This CDR3 spans 14 amino acids. Germline V CDR1 and CDR2: MNHEY, SVGAGI. V lost 5 bases and J lost 3; bases outside the gene matches: 4.

This clone was seen a handful of times. The chain carries TRBV29-1 and TRBJ1-2; the match to TRBD1 covers 9 bases. V lost 6 bases, J lost 0 bases, and 2 bases stayed unmatched. The V gene's germline CDR1 is SQVTM and CDR2 ANQGSEA. This CDR3 contains 13 residues. The CDR3 coding sequence is TGCAGCGTCCACAGGGGGCCTAACTATGGCTACACCTTC. Its protein is CSVHRGPNYGYTF. Full variable domain (outside the CDR3, taken from reference TRBV29-1 and TRBJ1-2): SAVISQKPSRDICQRGTSLTIQCQVDSQVTMMFWYRQQPGQSLTLIATANQGSEATYESGFVIDKFPISRPNLTFSTLTVSNMSPEDSSIYLCSVHRGPNYGYTFGSGTRLTVV.